This TCR beta chain was captured in a study of control samples from healthy donors and cancer patients. V was clipped by 1 base and J by 0 bases, with 16 bases between them. The germline gives CDR1 SGHAT, CDR2 FQNNGV. The CDR3 extends over 17 amino acids. Assay: immunoSEQ multiplex PCR; the TCRdb copy retains only in-frame clones and omits some. The sample lists over 85,000 clones; 70% to 85% were seen once. This chain connects TRBV11-2 to TRBJ2-7; D is possibly TRBD2 (5 bases). The sequenced material came from PBMCs. This TCR was recovered from a man between 65 and 85 years old with lung cancer. The CDR3 nucleotides are TGTGCCAGCAGCTTAGGGCCGGGAAAACAGCCCTCCTACGAGCAGTACTTC. It translates to CASSLGPGKQPSYEQYF.